A selection of T cell receptor beta chains follows, all from one sample in a study of blood T cell repertoires in COVID-19. The repertoire was sequenced with immunoSEQ multiplex PCR; TCRdb's copy has only in-frame clones and lacks some. Among under 200,000 clones listed, about four fifths were seen once. The sequenced sample was PBMCs or T cells enriched from blood (not recorded which). Receptors were obtained from a man aged 50 to 59 who had recovered from COVID-19. Each CDR3 is given with its conserved first and last residue.

v_gene	j_gene	len	CDR3aa
TRBV19	TRBJ1-5	15	CASRLEGAGNQPQHF
TRBV3-1/TRBV3-2	TRBJ2-7	14	CASSELAGGNEQYF
TRBV5-1	TRBJ2-7	16	CASSLVWGGSSYEQYF
TRBV9	TRBJ1-2	13	CASSATGFYGYTF
TRBV7-9	TRBJ2-5	13	CASSLVPGETQYF
TRBV6-5	TRBJ2-7	14	CASRTGTSGYEQYF
TRBV11-2	TRBJ1-1	14	CASSTGTPNTEAFF
TRBV7-8	TRBJ1-2	17	CASSLGAGGGPNYGYTF
TRBV5-6	TRBJ2-3	14	CASREAGGSDTQYF
TRBV6-1	TRBJ1-3	18	CASSEPQGGGSSGNTIYF
TRBV28	TRBJ1-6	16	CASSPDRGPGNSPLHF
TRBV19	TRBJ2-4	17	CASSKSSRDLAKNIQYF
TRBV7-2	TRBJ2-7	15	CASSSSPGQGYEQYF
TRBV12-3/TRBV12-4	TRBJ1-2	13	CASSSRRSYGYTF
TRBV7-2	TRBJ2-1	15	CASSLASGGYNEQFF
TRBV6-5	TRBJ1-1	11	CASSYRREAFF
TRBV4-1	TRBJ1-6	16	CASSPEEGSYNSPLHF
TRBV28	TRBJ1-6	13	CASRDRVKSPLHF
TRBV10-3	TRBJ1-6	15	CAISELRGYNSPLHF
TRBV5-1	TRBJ1-4	15	CASSPRSLSGEKLFF
TRBV9	TRBJ2-5	14	CASSRTGGGETQYF
TRBV6-5	TRBJ1-2	12	CASSSGSYGYTF
TRBV10-3	TRBJ1-1	13	CAIRGTANTEAFF
TRBV5-1	TRBJ2-3	14	CASKRGTSTDTQYF
TRBV7-3	TRBJ2-5	15	CASSPIGGAGETQYF
TRBV29-1	TRBJ1-1	11	CSVEDSAEAFF
TRBV19	TRBJ2-1	16	CASTVKKNLAIDEQFF
TRBV4-2	TRBJ1-5	15	CASSQEVQGKQPQHF
TRBV3-1/TRBV3-2	TRBJ1-4	15	CASSPLRGRGEKLFF
TRBV3-1/TRBV3-2	TRBJ1-2	12	CASSQTGAGYTF